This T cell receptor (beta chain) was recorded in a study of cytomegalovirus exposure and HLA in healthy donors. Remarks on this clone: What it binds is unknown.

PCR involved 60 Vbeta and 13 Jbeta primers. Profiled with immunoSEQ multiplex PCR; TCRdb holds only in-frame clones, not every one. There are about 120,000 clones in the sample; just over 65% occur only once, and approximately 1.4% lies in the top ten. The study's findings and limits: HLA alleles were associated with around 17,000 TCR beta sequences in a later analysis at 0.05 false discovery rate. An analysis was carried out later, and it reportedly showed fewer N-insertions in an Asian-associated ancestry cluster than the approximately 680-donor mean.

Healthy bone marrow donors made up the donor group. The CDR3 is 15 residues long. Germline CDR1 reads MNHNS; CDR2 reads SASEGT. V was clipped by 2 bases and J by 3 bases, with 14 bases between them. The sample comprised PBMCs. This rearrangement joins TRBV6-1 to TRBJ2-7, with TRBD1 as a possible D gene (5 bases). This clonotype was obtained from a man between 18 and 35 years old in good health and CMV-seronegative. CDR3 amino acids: CASSEYVTAGYEQYF. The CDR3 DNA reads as TGTGCCAGCAGTGAATATGTGACAGCAGGCTACGAGCAGTACTTC.